The sequence of this TCR beta chain was determined in a study of shared clonotypes between healthy human individuals. Here immunoSEQ multiplex PCR was the method, and the copy in TCRdb shows in-frame clones only, minus some. Counted here are about 2 million clones, around 95% occurring once; the ten biggest clones make up roughly 0.13%. The CDR3 has 15 residues. Germline V gives CDR1 MGHRA, CDR2 YSYEKL. V was clipped by 1 base and J by 8 bases; unmatched bases: 6. The chain carries TRBV4-1 and TRBJ2-1, with TRBD2 identical over 9 bases. The clonotype was recovered from a man aged 18-30 years in good health. The specimen was naive CD4+ T cells sorted from blood. Subset: CD45RA+ positively selected. CDR3 coding DNA: TGCGCCAGCAGCCAAGGGCGGGGGGGGATTGATGAGCAGTTCTTC. Protein product: CASSQGRGGIDEQFF.